The 6 T cell receptor beta chains below were found in one sample sequenced in a study of blood T cell repertoires in COVID-19. Assay: immunoSEQ multiplex PCR; the TCRdb copy retains only in-frame clones and omits some. The sample lists a few hundred thousand clones, 65% to 90% occurring once. The sequenced sample was peripheral blood. These receptors were collected from a woman aged 55-69 years with COVID-19, enrolled during active disease.

The J gene is TRBJ1-2, the V gene TRBV7-2; D remains unclear. CDR3 length: 12 amino acids. Per the germline V gene, CDR1 is SGHTA and CDR2 is FQGNSA. Trimming cost V 1 base and J 8 bases, with 8 bases left between them. The CDR3 sequence is CASSLVTVGYTF. The CDR3, as DNA: TGTGCCAGCAGCTTAGTTACAGTAGGCTACACCTTC.

V gene TRBV3-1 (or the pseudogene TRBV3-2) combines with J gene TRBJ1-3; tentatively, D is TRBD1 (5 bases). V was trimmed by 2 bases and J by 4 bases, leaving 21 bases between them. CDR3 length equals 18 residues. The germline V gene has CDR1 LGHDT and CDR2 YNNKEL (reference sequence). The CDR3 bases are TGTGCCAGCAGCCAAACCATCGGTTGGGGGGTTGGAGGAAACACCATATATTTT. This translates into CASSQTIGWGVGGNTIYF.

The chain carries TRBV5-1 and TRBJ2-7, with TRBD1 identical over 7 bases. This CDR3 has 14 residues. Germline values: CDR1 SGHRS, CDR2 YFSETQ. The junction had 8 bases not matched to a gene; V was cut back by 4 bases and J by 4 bases. The CDR3 nucleotides are TGCGCCAGCAGCGTACAGGGGATGGGGTACGAGCAGTACTTC. This codes for CASSVQGMGYEQYF.

In this sample, this clone turned up a few times. The chain combines TRBV24-1 with TRBJ2-1, with 7 nucleotides matching TRBD2. V was clipped by 2 bases and J by 6 bases; unmatched bases: 3. Per germline, CDR1 KGHDR and CDR2 SFDVKD. The CDR3 runs to 14 residues. CDR3 amino acids: CATSDSPGGNEQFF. The CDR3 DNA reads TGTGCCACCAGTGATTCCCCGGGGGGCAATGAGCAGTTCTTC.

The table lists this clone with a count of one. V and J are TRBV10-3 and TRBJ1-1; TRBD1 aligns across 9 bases. This CDR3 comprises 15 residues. The V and J ends lost 4 bases and 0 bases, in that order; junction bases with no gene match: 3. CDR1 ENHRY and CDR2 SYGVKD come from the germline V gene. CDR3 coding DNA: TGTGCCATCAGTGTCCGGGACAGGGTGAACACTGAAGCTTTCTTT. It codes for CAISVRDRVNTEAFF.

V gene TRBV5-1 combines with J gene TRBJ2-3; D may be TRBD2 (5 bases). The CDR3 consists of 16 residues. CDR1 is SGHRS and CDR2 is YFSETQ in the germline V gene. V was shortened by 0 bases and J by 0 bases, with 11 bases between the two germline ends. The chain's CDR3 is CASSLARSDSTDTQYF. The CDR3 DNA reads TGCGCCAGCAGCTTGGCCCGTAGCGATAGCACAGATACGCAGTATTTT. The full variable domain, completed using reference TRBV5-1 and TRBJ2-3, is KAGVTQTPRYLIKTRGQQVTLSCSPISGHRSVSWYQQTPGQGLQFLFEYFSETQRNKGNFPGRFSGRQFSNSRSEMNVSTLELGDSALYLCASSLARSDSTDTQYFGPGTRLTVL.